The 22 T cell receptor beta chains in this list originate from one sample, sequenced in a study of blood T cell repertoires in COVID-19 (dated by TCRdb to 2018 to 2021). Receptor libraries were prepared by the immunoSEQ multiplex PCR assay. TCRdb retrieved this table from immuneACCESS and kept in-frame rearrangements only. Not all clones are present; in checked studies, unresolved V genes account for under half, and no reason is known for the remainder. Here the sample has approximately 410,000 clones; just over 85% occur a single time. Roughly 1.4% of the sample goes to the ten largest clones. Sequencing used peripheral blood. These TCRs come from a woman younger than 45 with active or convalescent COVID-19.

The gene calls are TRBV2 and TRBJ1-5; 7 nucleotides match TRBD1. CDR1 is SNHLY, CDR2 FYNNEI, per germline. Losses at the gene ends were 6 bases for V and 3 bases for J; bases not matched to a gene: 2. The CDR3 length is 13 residues. CDR3 DNA: TGTGCCAGCAGGGGACAGATCAATCAGCCCCAGCATTTT. Its protein is CASRGQINQPQHF.

This sequence joins TRBV5-6 and TRBJ1-1; no definite D call. V was shortened by 4 bases and J by 1 base, with 5 bases between the two germline ends. The CDR3 has 12 residues. Per germline, CDR1 SGHDT and CDR2 YYEEEE. The CDR3 DNA reads TGTGCCAGCAGCGCACAGAACACTGAAGCTTTCTTT. Translating gives CASSAQNTEAFF.

This clone was counted once. The chain carries TRBV11-3 and TRBJ1-5; the match to TRBD1 covers 12 bases. Looked up from germline, CDR1 is SGHNT and CDR2 is YENEEA. This CDR3 has 18 residues. The V segment lost 10 bases and the J segment 0 bases; nucleotides outside the gene matches: 13. CDR3 sequence reads: CATPRWGQGAYSNQPQHF. In DNA form, the CDR3 reads TGTGCCACCCCACGCTGGGGACAGGGGGCATATAGCAATCAGCCCCAGCATTTT.

The chain employs TRBV19 and TRBJ2-1, with 11 bases identical to TRBD2. V gave up 2 bases and J gave up 2 bases; unmatched junction bases: 5. The CDR3 covers 17 residues. The germline CDR1 and CDR2 sequences are LNHDA and SQIVND (reference sequence). In nucleotides, the CDR3 is TGTGCCAGTAGTATAATGCTAGCGGGGGGTCCCTACAATGAGCAGTTCTTC. Its protein is CASSIMLAGGPYNEQFF.

This chain joins TRBV6-6 and TRBJ1-1; 8 bases map to TRBD1. This CDR3 region has 14 residues. V was pared by 6 bases and J by 3 bases, with 6 bases of the junction left unmatched. Germline lookup yields CDR1 MNHNY and CDR2 SVGAGI (reference sequence). The CDR3 protein is CASRGQGGYTEAFF. The DNA of the CDR3 is TGTGCCAGCAGAGGACAGGGCGGGTACACTGAAGCTTTCTTT.

The gene calls are TRBV19 and TRBJ1-2, with 8 bases identical to TRBD1. This CDR3 has 14 residues. Trimming at V came to 5 bases and at J to 5 bases, leaving 7 bases not matched to a gene. The germline gives CDR1 LNHDA, CDR2 SQIVND (reference sequence). CDR3 DNA sequence: TGTGCCAGTAGTGCGGACAGGGCGGCATATGGCTACACCTTC. It yields the protein CASSADRAAYGYTF.

The rearrangement links TRBV13 to TRBJ1-2, with TRBD1 identical over 10 bases. In germline, CDR1 is PRHDT, CDR2 FYEKMQ (reference sequence). J lost 4 bases, V lost 5 bases, and 19 bases had no gene match. This CDR3 spans 19 amino acids. This CDR3 reads CASSHEEAGTGVGGYGYTF. CDR3 coding DNA: TGTGCCAGCAGCCATGAAGAGGCGGGGACAGGGGTCGGGGGCTATGGCTACACCTTC.

This clone was seen a few times. The chain joins TRBV12-5 to TRBJ1-1; D is perhaps TRBD1 (5 bases). V was trimmed by 1 base and J by 4 bases, leaving 7 bases between them. Germline CDR1 is LGHNT and CDR2 is FRNRAP. The CDR3 extends over 13 amino acids. CDR3 residues: CASGLDGGTEAFF. The CDR3, as DNA: TGTGCTAGTGGTTTGGACGGGGGCACTGAAGCTTTCTTT.

The chain has TRBV6-5 and TRBJ2-7; 7 nucleotides line up with TRBD1. This CDR3 region has 14 residues. CDR1 is MNHEY, CDR2 SVGAGI, per germline. The ends lost 7 bases at V and 3 bases at J; junction bases unmatched: 9. The CDR3 reads CASTKDRVSYEQYF. The CDR3 nucleotides read TGTGCCAGCACCAAAGACAGGGTTAGCTACGAGCAGTACTTC.

This clone has just one count. Here the CDR3 DNA reads TGTGCCAGCAGCTTACGGGCAGGGGTGAGCACCGGGGAGCTGTTTTTT. Its protein product is CASSLRAGVSTGELFF. The rearrangement uses TRBV7-2 and TRBJ2-2; possibly TRBD1 for D (6 bases). The CDR3 has 16 residues. V was clipped by 2 bases and J by 4 bases, with 14 bases between them. Germline V CDR1 and CDR2: SGHTA, FQGNSA.

The chain uses TRBV7-9 and TRBJ1-3; D is unresolved. The germline V gene has CDR1 SEHNR and CDR2 FQNEAQ (reference sequence). The CDR3 loop spans 15 amino acids. V dropped 2 bases and J dropped 0 bases, with 8 bases sitting between them. The DNA for the CDR3 is TGTGCCAGCAGCTTATCTTTCGGCTCTGGAAACACCATATATTTT. Amino acids: CASSLSFGSGNTIYF.

The rearrangement uses TRBV19 and TRBJ2-5, with TRBD1 matching 10 bases. J was trimmed by 1 base and V by 11 bases; bases with no gene match: 4. Germline CDR1 reads LNHDA; CDR2 reads SQIVND (reference sequence). The CDR3 extends over 13 amino acids. The CDR3 region has the DNA TGTGCCGCGAGGGACAGGGGCCAAGAGACCCAGTACTTC. Protein sequence: CAARDRGQETQYF.

The chain joins TRBV11-3 to TRBJ2-2; TRBD1 matches at 7 bases. Trimming took 5 bases from V and 6 from J; bases not matched to a gene: 6. Germline V lookup: CDR1 SGHNT, CDR2 YENEEA. This CDR3 comprises 14 residues. CDR3 loop: CASSPMQGAGELFF. CDR3 coding DNA: TGTGCCAGCAGCCCGATGCAGGGGGCCGGGGAGCTGTTTTTT.

The V gene is TRBV30, the J gene TRBJ2-7, with TRBD2 matching over 12 bases. V dropped 3 bases and J dropped 0; count of bases not matched to a gene: 6. Germline V gives CDR1 GTSNPN, CDR2 SVGIG (reference sequence). The CDR3 has 16 residues. CDR3 bases: TGTGCCTGGAGCGGGACGACTAGCGGGGGCTCCTACGAGCAGTACTTC. Protein sequence: CAWSGTTSGGSYEQYF.

The chain employs TRBV7-8 and TRBJ1-4, with TRBD1 matching 9 bases. The length of the CDR3 is 15 residues. Germline values: CDR1 SGHVS, CDR2 FQNEAQ. The J segment lost 7 bases and the V segment lost 5 bases, leaving 8 bases of the junction unmatched. CDR3: CASSIRQGGAEKLFF. The CDR3 DNA reads as TGTGCCAGCAGCATCCGACAGGGGGGGGCTGAAAAACTGTTTTTT.

The rearrangement links TRBV6-5 to TRBJ2-7; 7 bases match TRBD1. Trimming removed 5 bases from V and 3 bases from J; junction bases left unmatched: 4. This CDR3 spans 13 amino acids. Germline loops: CDR1 MNHEY, CDR2 SVGAGI. CDR3 sequence reads: CASSRQGIYEQYF. The CDR3 nucleotides are TGTGCCAGCAGTCGACAGGGAATCTACGAGCAGTACTTC.

There are a few counts of this clone. The rearrangement joins TRBV19 to TRBJ2-7; TRBD1 agrees at 7 bases. This CDR3 is built from 14 residues. Per the germline V gene, CDR1 is LNHDA and CDR2 is SQIVND (reference sequence). V lost 6 bases to trimming and J lost 5 bases; unmatched junction nucleotides: 10. The CDR3 sequence is CASSLTGSRDEQYF. The CDR3 coding sequence is TGTGCCAGTAGCCTGACAGGGAGTCGGGACGAGCAGTACTTC.

Worth noting for this clone: The same CDR3 can be traced to other DNA sequences in this sample. This chain links TRBV5-1 with TRBJ1-2; no firm D call. Trimming took 4 bases from V and 2 from J, leaving 9 bases between them. CDR1 and CDR2 (germline): SGHRS, YFSETQ. This CDR3 is built from 13 residues. CDR3 loop: CASSGQANYGYTF. In DNA, the CDR3 is TGCGCCAGCAGCGGTCAGGCCAACTATGGCTACACCTTC. Full variable domain (outside the CDR3, taken from reference TRBV5-1 and TRBJ1-2): KAGVTQTPRYLIKTRGQQVTLSCSPISGHRSVSWYQQTPGQGLQFLFEYFSETQRNKGNFPGRFSGRQFSNSRSEMNVSTLELGDSALYLCASSGQANYGYTFGSGTRLTVV.

The CDR3 here is CSVVVGHETQYF. Written as DNA, the CDR3 is TGCAGCGTTGTTGTTGGACACGAGACCCAGTACTTC. This chain links TRBV29-1 with TRBJ2-5, with a weak D call TRBD1 (5 bases). Between the trimmed V and J ends, which lost 4 bases and 5 bases, there was a span of 11 bases. The CDR3 is made up of 12 amino acids. Germline V gene sequence: CDR1 SQVTM, CDR2 ANQGSEA.

The chain uses TRBV7-8 and TRBJ2-7; a possible D gene is TRBD1 (6 bases). The CDR3 is 15 residues long. CDR1 is SGHVS, CDR2 FQNEAQ, per germline. The V and J ends lost 5 bases and 3 bases respectively, with 17 bases between them. This CDR3 is CASSLFAGVIYEQYF. CDR3 in DNA: TGTGCCAGCAGCCTTTTTGCAGGGGTGATCTACGAGCAGTACTTC.

The rearrangement uses TRBV6-1 and TRBJ2-1, with 9 bases matching TRBD2. The trim removed 3 bases at V and 8 bases at J, leaving 5 bases unmatched. The CDR3 is made up of 14 amino acids. CDR1 is MNHNS and CDR2 is SASEGT in the germline V gene. CDR3 protein: CASSDGLARDEQFF. The CDR3 nucleotides read TGTGCCAGCAGTGATGGACTAGCGCGGGATGAGCAGTTCTTC.

The chain has TRBV2 and TRBJ1-4, with 7 positions matching TRBD1. V was clipped by 5 bases and J by 6 bases; unmatched bases: 3. CDR3 length: 13 residues. Germline V CDR1 and CDR2: SNHLY, FYNNEI. Here the CDR3 DNA reads TGTGCCAGCAGTAACCAGGGGGATGAAAAACTGTTTTTT. Amino acids: CASSNQGDEKLFF.